These 25 T cell receptor beta chains were sequenced from one sample in a study of OX40 agonist ivuxolimab in advanced cancers. This table comes from immunoSEQ multiplex PCR, and its TCRdb copy is limited to in-frame clones, with some not included. This sample has about 48,000 clones; about nine tenths occur once, and the top ten carry approximately 50%. The source was CD4+ or CD8+ T cells sorted from blood, collected in a trial of the OX40 agonist ivuxolimab. These receptors all stem from an adult with an advanced solid tumor such as melanoma, head and neck, liver or kidney cancer.

The chain has TRBV5-1 and TRBJ1-1; D gene uncertain. CDR3 length: 12 residues. V lost 0 bases to trimming and J lost 7 bases, with 7 bases between them. Per the germline V gene, CDR1 is SGHRS and CDR2 is YFSETQ. CDR3 bases: TGCGCCAGCAGCTTGGACGGGGTTGAAGCTTTCTTT. Encoded protein: CASSLDGVEAFF.

The chain has TRBV19 and TRBJ1-5; the match to TRBD1 covers 7 bases. The CDR3 is 17 amino acids. V shed 4 bases, J shed 1 base, and the junction held 10 bases outside the gene matches. Germline V gene data show CDR1 as LNHDA and CDR2 as SQIVND (reference sequence). This chain's CDR3 is CASSTPRQGGSNQPQHF. CDR3 in DNA: TGTGCCAGTAGTACCCCTCGACAGGGAGGGAGCAATCAGCCCCAGCATTTT.

V usage is TRBV10-3 and J usage is TRBJ2-6; D remains ambiguous. V was pared by 0 bases and J by 4 bases, with 10 bases between. The germline V gene encodes CDR1 ENHRY and CDR2 SYGVKD. CDR3 length equals 16 residues. The CDR3 loop is CAISESFVAGANVLTF. The CDR3 coding sequence is TGTGCCATCAGTGAGTCGTTCGTGGCAGGGGCCAACGTCCTGACTTTC.

V is TRBV6-5 and J is TRBJ1-2; TRBD1 agrees at 8 bases. J was trimmed by 3 bases and V by 2 bases; bases with no gene match: 5. This CDR3 is built from 15 residues. Germline CDR1 and CDR2: MNHEY and SVGAGI. The CDR3 nucleotides are TGTGCCAGCAGTTACACCGGACAGGGATACTATGGCTACACCTTC. It encodes CASSYTGQGYYGYTF.

This chain connects TRBV7-2 to TRBJ2-7; 10 positions match TRBD2. Germline loops: CDR1 SGHTA, CDR2 FQGNSA. The CDR3 has 14 residues. V lost 5 bases to trimming and J lost 2 bases; unmatched junction nucleotides: 3. For the CDR3, the DNA is TGTGCCAGCAGCCCTAGCGGGGGCCCCTACGAGCAGTACTTC. It translates to CASSPSGGPYEQYF.

CDR3 in amino acids: CASSPQGGDEYGYTF. CDR3 DNA: TGTGCCAGCAGCCCACAGGGGGGGGACGAGTATGGCTACACCTTC. The chain uses TRBV7-9 and TRBJ1-2, with 8 bases matching TRBD1. V shed 5 bases and J 5 bases; nucleotides not matched to a gene: 10. Germline CDR1 is SEHNR and CDR2 is FQNEAQ (reference sequence). CDR3 length: 15 amino acids.

V usage is TRBV15 and J usage is TRBJ2-3; D uncertain. CDR1 and CDR2 (germline): LNHNV, YYDKDF (reference sequence). CDR3 size: 15 residues. Trimming pared 3 bases from V and 5 bases from J, leaving 15 bases between. The CDR3 spells CATSSRPVREDTQYF. The CDR3 nucleotides are TGTGCCACCAGCAGTCGCCCCGTCCGAGAAGATACGCAGTATTTT.

CDR3 residues: CASSKEGEARGETQYF. CDR3 DNA: TGCGCCAGCAGCAAAGAAGGGGAGGCACGGGGTGAGACCCAGTACTTC. The chain has TRBV5-1 and TRBJ2-5; D may be TRBD2 (6 bases). CDR3 length: 16 amino acids. Trimming stripped 4 bases from V and 5 bases from J, with 21 bases between. CDR1 SGHRS and CDR2 YFSETQ come from the germline V gene.

The chain employs TRBV28 and TRBJ2-2; 13 nucleotides match TRBD2. The germline gives CDR1 MDHEN, CDR2 SYDVKM. J gave up 7 bases and V 3 bases, and 8 bases lay outside the gene matches. The CDR3 loop spans 17 amino acids. CDR3 protein: CASSFPLAGGQIGELFF. CDR3 DNA sequence: TGTGCCAGCAGTTTCCCACTAGCGGGGGGGCAAATCGGGGAGCTGTTTTTT.

This sequence joins TRBV18 and TRBJ2-6; maybe TRBD1 (5 bases). This CDR3 is 15 amino acids long. The V end was cut by 3 bases, the J end by 2 bases, with 8 bases between. Germline V gives CDR1 KGHSH, CDR2 LQKENI. CDR3 region: CASSPTTAGANVLTF. Written as DNA, the CDR3 is TGTGCCAGCTCACCTACGACAGCTGGGGCCAACGTCCTGACTTTC.

The chain carries TRBV6-6 and TRBJ2-3; TRBD2 is a possible D gene (7 bases). V was trimmed by 7 bases and J by 7 bases, leaving 18 bases between them. CDR1 is MNHNY, CDR2 SVGAGI, per germline (reference sequence). The CDR3 covers 14 residues. CDR3 nucleotides: TGTGCCAGCATCCTAGGAGGGGGGGTATATACGCAGTATTTT. Residues: CASILGGGVYTQYF.

The rearrangement links TRBV10-3 to TRBJ2-3; D is possibly TRBD1 (7 bases). Germline loops: CDR1 ENHRY, CDR2 SYGVKD. V lost 4 bases to trimming and J lost 2 bases, with 10 bases between them. CDR3 size: 14 residues. The CDR3 nucleotides read TGTGCCATCAGTGGACAGGGACTCACAGATACGCAGTATTTT. This sequence encodes CAISGQGLTDTQYF.

This chain connects TRBV6-4 to TRBJ1-2; 9 bases are a match to TRBD1. The CDR3 sequence is 16 residues long. J lost 5 bases, V lost 4 bases, and 11 bases had no gene match. Per the germline V gene, CDR1 is MRHNA and CDR2 is SNTAGT. CDR3 sequence (DNA): TGTGCCAGCAGTGCTGTTGTTGGACAGGGGATTTATGGCTACACCTTC. This gives the protein CASSAVVGQGIYGYTF.

The gene calls are TRBV11-2 and TRBJ1-1; 7 positions match TRBD1. The CDR3 covers 15 residues. Germline lookup yields CDR1 SGHAT and CDR2 FQNNGV. V lost 5 bases and J lost 4; bases outside the gene matches: 10. The CDR3 nucleotides are TGTGCCAGCAGCCGAGGACAGGCCGGAAGCACTGAAGCTTTCTTT. This codes for CASSRGQAGSTEAFF.

The genes are TRBV2 and TRBJ1-2; a possible D gene is TRBD1 (5 bases). Germline CDR1 is SNHLY and CDR2 is FYNNEI. Deletions cut 2 bases from V and 4 bases from J, with 20 bases between. The CDR3 is 17 residues long. CDR3 sequence: CASSETARQGAFYGYTF. The CDR3 DNA reads as TGTGCCAGCAGTGAAACCGCCAGGCAGGGTGCATTCTATGGCTACACCTTC.

The chain couples TRBV27 to TRBJ1-1; D perhaps matches TRBD1 (5 bases). Germline V gene lookup returns CDR1 MNHEY and CDR2 SMNVEV (reference sequence). V gave up 6 bases and J gave up 2 bases, with 13 bases separating them. The CDR3 sequence is 14 residues long. CDR3: CASRDGTVNTEAFF. In DNA, the CDR3 is TGTGCCAGCAGAGATGGGACGGTTAACACTGAAGCTTTCTTT.

CDR3 DNA sequence: TGTGCCAGCAGTGAAGACGAAACAGGGCCCAACACGTCCAATGAAAAACTGTTTTTT. Translating it yields CASSEDETGPNTSNEKLFF. This rearrangement joins TRBV6-1 to TRBJ1-4; possible D gene TRBD1, 6 bases. The CDR3 length is 19 residues. The germline V gene has CDR1 MNHNS and CDR2 SASEGT. V lost 1 base to trimming and J lost 5 bases, with 23 bases between them.

The rearrangement uses TRBV7-3 and TRBJ2-3; 10 nucleotides agree with TRBD2. The CDR3 totals 16 residues. Germline-derived CDR1 and CDR2 are SGHTA and FQGTGA. The ends lost 1 base at V and 1 base at J; junction bases unmatched: 2. In nucleotides, the CDR3 is TGTGCCAGCAGCTTAAGTCTAGCGGGAGGCACAGATACGCAGTATTTT. It codes for CASSLSLAGGTDTQYF.

The chain recombines TRBV28 with TRBJ1-1, with TRBD1 matching over 7 bases. The length of the CDR3 is 14 residues. With 2 bases clipped from V and 5 bases from J, the junction kept 5 bases outside the gene matches. Germline assignment: CDR1 MDHEN and CDR2 SYDVKM. CDR3 nucleotides: TGTGCCAGCAGTTTACCAGGGGGTTGGACTGAAGCTTTCTTT. Protein: CASSLPGGWTEAFF.

The genes are TRBV7-9 and TRBJ1-1; the D is unclear. The length of the CDR3 is 15 residues. CDR1 and CDR2 (germline): SEHNR, FQNEAQ (reference sequence). The V gene lost 1 base and the J gene lost 4 bases, with 13 bases spanning the gap. CDR3 amino acids: CASSLGEGWGTEAFF. CDR3 sequence (DNA): TGTGCCAGCAGCTTAGGGGAGGGTTGGGGCACTGAAGCTTTCTTT.

The sample holds one count of this clone. The chain couples TRBV19 to TRBJ2-3, with 8 bases lining up with TRBD2. Germline values: CDR1 LNHDA, CDR2 SQIVND (reference sequence). CDR3 length equals 14 residues. Losses at the gene ends were 6 bases for V and 4 bases for J; bases not matched to a gene: 6. CDR3 DNA: TGTGCCAGTAGGGGACTAGTCTCTGCAGATACGCAGTATTTT. It translates to CASRGLVSADTQYF.

This clone showed up just once. The CDR3 DNA sequence: TGTGCCAGCAGCGTAGGACTAGCGGGGGGGCCCGGGACCGGGGAGCTGTTTTTT. Encoded protein: CASSVGLAGGPGTGELFF. The chain links TRBV9 to TRBJ2-2; 14 nucleotides align to TRBD2. V lost 0 bases, J lost 5 bases, and 6 bases stayed unmatched. Germline values: CDR1 SGDLS, CDR2 YYNGEE. The CDR3 covers 18 residues.

This chain joins TRBV28 and TRBJ1-6, with 8 bases lining up with TRBD1. Unmatched junction bases numbered 3, after V lost 3 bases and J lost 8 bases. Germline lookup yields CDR1 MDHEN and CDR2 SYDVKM. CDR3 size: 14 residues. The CDR3 loop is CASSFSTGDSPLHF. The CDR3 DNA sequence: TGTGCCAGCAGTTTCTCGACAGGGGATTCACCCCTCCACTTT.

The chain has TRBV18 and TRBJ1-3; D is unresolved. The CDR3 extends over 14 amino acids. Trimming took 3 bases from V and 0 from J, leaving 6 bases between them. Germline-derived CDR1 and CDR2 are KGHSH and LQKENI. The CDR3 DNA reads TGTGCCAGCTCACCGGAAAGCTCTGGAAACACCATATATTTT. Amino acid sequence: CASSPESSGNTIYF. The full variable domain, its missing parts supplied by reference TRBV18 and TRBJ1-3, is NAGVMQNPRHLVRRRGQEARLRCSPMKGHSHVYWYRQLPEEGLKFMVYLQKENIIDESGMPKERFSAEFPKEGPSILRIQQVVRGDSAAYFCASSPESSGNTIYFGEGSWLTVV.

The chain recombines TRBV19 with TRBJ1-6; D gene unclear. Per the germline V gene, CDR1 is LNHDA and CDR2 is SQIVND (reference sequence). V was clipped by 3 bases and J by 8 bases, with 8 bases between them. The CDR3 contains 13 residues. The CDR3 region has the DNA TGTGCCAGTAGTATTATTGGTGATTCACCCCTCCACTTT. Amino acids: CASSIIGDSPLHF.